This TCR beta chain was sequenced for a study of blood T cells in healthy people across ages. General study results and limits: Diversity of TCR beta per million T cells declined in a roughly linear way with age.

CDR1 is DFQATT, CDR2 SNEGSKA, per germline (reference sequence). V was shortened by 3 bases and J by 6 bases, with 24 bases between the two germline ends. The CDR3 totals 16 residues. A second PCR of roughly 7 to 11 cycles used a sample-barcoded 5' primer and a J-beta primer mix. TCRdb re-called the 5' RACE reads through MiXCR, storing one row per CDR3 protein. The sample includes a few hundred thousand distinct CDR3 sequences, 25% to 30% seen only once; the top ten take approximately 17%. This clonotype was seen a few times. The antigen is undetermined. V is TRBV20-1 and J is TRBJ2-7, with D tentatively TRBD2 (6 bases). Sequencing input: blood. The receptor was derived from a woman between 65 and 79 years old in good health. The CDR3 DNA reads as TGCAGTGCTAGTGCCCTCGGGACTGCTCGGTGGAGCGAGCAGTACTTC. Translated, it gives CSASALGTARWSEQYF.